A selection of T cell receptor beta chains follows, all from one sample in a study of blood T cell repertoires in COVID-19. Produced via immunoSEQ multiplex PCR; TCRdb's table is partial and in-frame only. The data show 50,000 or so clones, approximately 91% seen once. The material sequenced was peripheral blood. Receptor source: a human donor in a cohort sampled during active COVID-19. CDR3s include the opening cysteine and the closing phenylalanine or tryptophan. Each record gives: D gene, J gene, clone size, V gene, CDR3 protein, CDR3 DNA. A D gene is named only where the DNA matches it firmly. Size values are once, few and many counts, or a class for expanded clones, and some rows have none.

TRBD1	TRBJ2-5	.	TRBV5-8	CASSRGTGGRQETQYF	TGTGCCAGCAGCCGAGGAACAGGGGGGAGACAAGAGACCCAGTACTTC
.	TRBJ1-5	.	TRBV6-2/TRBV6-3	CASSITGQPQHF	TGTGCCAGCAGCATAACGGGTCAGCCCCAGCATTTT
.	TRBJ2-1	.	TRBV4-1	CASSQDGGHYNEQFF	TGCGCCAGCAGCCAAGATGGGGGCCACTACAATGAGCAGTTCTTC
.	TRBJ1-6	.	TRBV5-6	CASSWRTGNSYNSPLHF	TGTGCCAGCAGCTGGAGGACGGGAAACTCCTATAATTCACCCCTCCACTTT
TRBD2	TRBJ2-7	.	TRBV6-5	CASRGSGGANHEQYF	TGTGCCAGCAGGGGTAGCGGGGGGGCTAACCACGAGCAGTACTTC
TRBD2	TRBJ2-1	.	TRBV5-1	CASSPTSGSYNEQFF	TGCGCCAGCAGCCCGACTAGCGGATCCTACAATGAGCAGTTCTTC
TRBD2	TRBJ2-5	.	TRBV2	CASSETSGGQETQYF	TGTGCCAGCAGTGAGACTAGCGGGGGCCAAGAGACCCAGTACTTC
TRBD1	TRBJ1-1	.	TRBV29-1	CSGLQGKGTEAFF	TGCAGCGGATTACAGGGGAAGGGCACTGAAGCTTTCTTT
.	TRBJ1-6	.	TRBV15	CATSREGGGNSPLHF	TGTGCCACCAGCAGAGAAGGTGGGGGGAATTCACCCCTCCACTTT
TRBD2	TRBJ2-3	.	TRBV11-3	CASSPGLAGATDTQYF	TGTGCCAGCAGCCCCGGACTAGCGGGGGCCACAGATACGCAGTATTTT
.	TRBJ2-6	.	TRBV5-1	CASSRGASGANVLTF	TGCGCCAGCAGCCGTGGGGCTTCTGGGGCCAACGTCCTGACTTTC
TRBD1	TRBJ2-5	medium-sized	TRBV5-6	CASSSGQGAQGETQYF	TGTGCCAGCAGCTCCGGACAGGGGGCGCAGGGTGAGACCCAGTACTTC
TRBD2	TRBJ2-2	.	TRBV29-1	CSVEGLRGAGGAANTGELFF	TGCAGCGTTGAAGGCCTCCGGGGTGCGGGGGGGGCCGCGAACACCGGGGAGCTGTTTTTT